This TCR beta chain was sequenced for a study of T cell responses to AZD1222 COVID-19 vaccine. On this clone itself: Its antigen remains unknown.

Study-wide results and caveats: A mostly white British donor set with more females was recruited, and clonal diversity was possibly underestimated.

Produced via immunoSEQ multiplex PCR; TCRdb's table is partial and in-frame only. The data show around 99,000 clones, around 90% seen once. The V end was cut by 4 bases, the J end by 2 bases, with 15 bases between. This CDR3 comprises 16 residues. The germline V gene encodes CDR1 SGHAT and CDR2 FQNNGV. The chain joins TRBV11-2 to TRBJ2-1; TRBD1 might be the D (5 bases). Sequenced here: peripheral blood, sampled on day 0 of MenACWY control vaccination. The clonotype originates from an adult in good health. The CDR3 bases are TGTGCCAGCAGCTCCCTGGGGCCGCCAACCTACAATGAGCAGTTCTTC. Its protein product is CASSSLGPPTYNEQFF.